What follows are 14 T cell receptor beta chains derived from one specimen sequenced in a study of patients and donors after allogeneic stem cell transplantation. TCRdb processed the RT-PCR reads anew with MiXCR; each CDR3 protein has one entry. The sample lists 100,000 to 120,000 distinct CDR3 sequences; 35% were seen once. The sample was blood, either unsorted or a sorted T cell fraction (not recorded which). The receptors here all came from a human donor who was either an allogeneic HSCT recipient or a stem cell or donor lymphocyte infusion donor (not recorded which). It is not recorded whose cells these are; they may come from a transplant donor.

This clonotype was recorded a few times. The chain combines TRBV18 with TRBJ1-1; 7 bases line up with TRBD1. Per germline, CDR1 KGHSH and CDR2 LQKENI. V shed 4 bases, J shed 3 bases, and the junction held 5 bases outside the gene matches. This CDR3 is built from 14 residues. The CDR3 sequence: CASSQGQHYTEAFF. The CDR3 DNA is TGTGCCAGCTCACAGGGACAGCACTACACTGAAGCTTTCTTT.

This clonotype was counted only a few times. V is TRBV3-1 and J is TRBJ1-1; D is unclear. The V end lost 7 bases, the J end lost 5 bases, and 17 bases lay between the germline ends. This CDR3 spans 14 amino acids. From germline, CDR1 is LGHDT and CDR2 YNNKEL (reference sequence). The CDR3 loop is CASTRMGEGTEAFF. In DNA form, the CDR3 reads TGTGCCAGCACGCGAATGGGCGAGGGAACTGAAGCTTTCTTT.

The CDR3 coding sequence is TGCGCCAGCAGCCAAGGGGGAGGGAATGAAAAACTGTTTTTT. Protein: CASSQGGGNEKLFF. The chain carries TRBV4-3 and TRBJ1-4; D unclear. The CDR3 extends over 14 amino acids. Germline V lookup: CDR1 LGHNA, CDR2 YSLEER. V shed 1 base and J shed 5 bases, with 8 bases lying between them.

This chain joins TRBV11-1 and TRBJ2-1; a weak D match, TRBD1 (6 bases). Deletions cut 5 bases from V and 0 bases from J, with 11 bases between. CDR3 length equals 15 residues. Per the germline V gene, CDR1 is SGHAT and CDR2 is FQDESV (reference sequence). CDR3 protein: CASSDGQSSYNEQFF. Written as DNA, the CDR3 is TGTGCCAGCAGCGACGGACAGAGCTCCTACAATGAGCAGTTCTTC.

This chain uses TRBV3-1 with TRBJ1-5, with TRBD1 matching over 8 bases. The ends lost 1 base at V and 5 bases at J; junction bases unmatched: 10. The CDR3 is 17 residues long. CDR1 and CDR2 (germline): LGHDT, YNNKEL (reference sequence). The CDR3 DNA is TGTGCCAGCAGCCAAGGCACCGGACAGGGCCTCTATCAGCCCCAGCATTTT. Its protein is CASSQGTGQGLYQPQHF.

This clonotype was recorded at least ten times. The chain couples TRBV29-1 to TRBJ1-1; 7 bases fit TRBD1. The CDR3 has 14 amino acids. V shed 7 bases, J shed 0 bases, and the junction held 8 bases outside the gene matches. CDR1 is SQVTM and CDR2 is ANQGSEA in the germline V gene. For the CDR3, the DNA is TGCAGCGCCGGACAGGTGCTCATGAACACTGAAGCTTTCTTT. It translates to CSAGQVLMNTEAFF.

This CDR3 is CASSQRGLNTEAFF. The CDR3 DNA reads as TGCGCCAGCAGCCAGAGGGGGCTGAACACTGAAGCTTTCTTT. The V call is TRBV4-1, the J call TRBJ1-1; 7 positions match TRBD1. The J segment lost 0 bases and the V segment lost 3 bases, leaving 1 base of the junction unmatched. CDR1 MGHRA and CDR2 YSYEKL come from the germline V gene. This CDR3 comprises 14 residues.

The chain joins TRBV27 to TRBJ2-6, with D perhaps matching TRBD1 (7 bases). In germline, CDR1 is MNHEY, CDR2 SMNVEV (reference sequence). There are 19 residues in the CDR3. Trimming removed 2 bases from V and 0 bases from J, with 17 bases in between. CDR3 DNA: TGTGCCAGCAGTTTAGGGCGGGACAGAGTAAACTCTGGGGCCAACGTCCTGACTTTC. It yields the protein CASSLGRDRVNSGANVLTF.

This clonotype was observed a single time. The chain is built from TRBV7-2 and TRBJ2-2; D possibly corresponds to TRBD2 (5 bases). There are 14 residues in the CDR3. V lost 7 bases, J lost 0 bases, and 9 bases lay in between. CDR1 and CDR2 from the germline V gene are SGHTA and FQGNSA. CDR3 loop: CASIVGANTGELFF. The CDR3 nucleotides are TGTGCCAGCATTGTGGGAGCGAACACCGGGGAGCTGTTTTTT.

CDR3 protein: CASSPPGSLAKNIQYF. The CDR3 nucleotides read TGTGCCAGCAGCCCCCCAGGCTCACTAGCCAAAAACATTCAGTACTTC. The chain couples TRBV12-3 or TRBV12-4 to TRBJ2-4; the D is unclear. This CDR3 is 16 amino acids long. V lost 6 bases and J 0 bases, leaving 15 bases between the germline ends.

J is TRBJ2-3 and V is TRBV20-1; 8 bases map to TRBD2. V was clipped by 1 base and J by 2 bases; unmatched bases: 11. Germline assignment: CDR1 DFQATT and CDR2 SNEGSKA (reference sequence). There are 17 residues in the CDR3. CDR3 protein: CSARGGAGALLTDTQYF. The DNA for the CDR3 is TGCAGTGCTAGAGGGGGAGCGGGGGCTCTACTCACAGATACGCAGTATTTT.

V gene TRBV28 combines with J gene TRBJ1-1; D is possibly TRBD1 (6 bases). The germline gives CDR1 MDHEN, CDR2 SYDVKM. CDR3 length: 13 residues. Trimming took off 7 bases at V and 8 bases at J, with 17 bases between the two ends. CDR3 in DNA: TGTGCCAGCAACTCAGGGGCAGGGGCAGAAGCTTTCTTT. It yields the protein CASNSGAGAEAFF.

The chain combines TRBV6-2 or TRBV6-3 with TRBJ1-2; 9 positions match TRBD1. Unmatched junction bases numbered 2, after V lost 8 bases and J lost 7 bases. CDR1 and CDR2 (germline): MNHEY, SVGEGT. The CDR3 has 11 amino acids. CDR3 protein: CASGQGTGYTF. CDR3 sequence (DNA): TGTGCCAGCGGACAGGGGACTGGCTACACCTTC.

This clonotype was picked up a small number of times. This chain's CDR3 is CASSLVGTSGRYNEQFF. The CDR3 region has the DNA TGTGCCAGCAGCTTAGTTGGGACTAGCGGGCGTTACAATGAGCAGTTCTTC. This rearrangement joins TRBV7-2 to TRBJ2-1; 12 bases are a match to TRBD2. CDR3 length: 17 residues. Per the germline V gene, CDR1 is SGHTA and CDR2 is FQGNSA. V was clipped by 1 base and J by 4 bases; unmatched bases: 5.